This T cell receptor beta chain was captured in a study of blood T cell repertoires in COVID-19. At the level of the study: T cells, B-cell-depleted T cells, or PBMCs supplied cDNA or gDNA.

In the original analysis: Estimates of nucleated cell counts were drawn from the amplification of reference gene primers. Sequencing used immunoSEQ multiplex PCR; TCRdb keeps in-frame clones, though not all of them. Clone size and V and J calls were adopted from that table, with D and trimming inferred from the DNA. The sample lists 60,000 or so clones; 75% to 85% were seen once. Germline assignment: CDR1 SGHVS and CDR2 FNYEAQ. V lost 1 base, J lost 0 bases, and 5 bases stayed unmatched. There are 16 residues in the CDR3. Material: peripheral blood. The chain is built from TRBV7-6 and TRBJ2-7; 8 nucleotides line up with TRBD2. The TCR originated in a man older than 75 with acute or convalescent COVID-19. The CDR3 bases are TGTGCCAGCAGCTTAGTGGCGCGGGGGGACTCCTACGAGCAGTACTTC. It is translated as CASSLVARGDSYEQYF. Looking up the rest from reference TRBV7-6 and TRBJ2-7 gives the full variable domain: GAGVSQSPRYKVTKRGQDVALRCDPISGHVSLYWYRQALGQGPEFLTYFNYEAQQDKSGLPNDRFSAERPEGSISTLTIQRTEQRDSAMYRCASSLVARGDSYEQYFGPGTRLTVT.